This T cell receptor (beta chain) was sequenced in a study of T-cell reconstitution after alpha-beta-depleted transplantation in children. The CDR3 totals 12 residues. CDR1 and CDR2 (germline): SQVTM, ANQGSEA. The V and J ends lost 4 bases and 4 bases respectively, with 10 bases between them. Library preparation (for TCRbeta) was performed with unique molecular identifiers. TCRdb re-called the PCR reads through MiXCR, storing one row per CDR3 protein. The sample includes about 360,000 distinct CDR3 sequences, 10% to 15% of them seen just once. The receptor comes from a human donor who donated a stem cell graft to a child with Fanconi anemia. The specimen was PBMCs, collected from the stem cell graft. The V call is TRBV29-1, the J call TRBJ2-5; D call uncertain. DNA for the CDR3: TGCAGCGTTGGGGAAGCCGTAGAGACCCAGTACTTC. It yields the protein CSVGEAVETQYF.